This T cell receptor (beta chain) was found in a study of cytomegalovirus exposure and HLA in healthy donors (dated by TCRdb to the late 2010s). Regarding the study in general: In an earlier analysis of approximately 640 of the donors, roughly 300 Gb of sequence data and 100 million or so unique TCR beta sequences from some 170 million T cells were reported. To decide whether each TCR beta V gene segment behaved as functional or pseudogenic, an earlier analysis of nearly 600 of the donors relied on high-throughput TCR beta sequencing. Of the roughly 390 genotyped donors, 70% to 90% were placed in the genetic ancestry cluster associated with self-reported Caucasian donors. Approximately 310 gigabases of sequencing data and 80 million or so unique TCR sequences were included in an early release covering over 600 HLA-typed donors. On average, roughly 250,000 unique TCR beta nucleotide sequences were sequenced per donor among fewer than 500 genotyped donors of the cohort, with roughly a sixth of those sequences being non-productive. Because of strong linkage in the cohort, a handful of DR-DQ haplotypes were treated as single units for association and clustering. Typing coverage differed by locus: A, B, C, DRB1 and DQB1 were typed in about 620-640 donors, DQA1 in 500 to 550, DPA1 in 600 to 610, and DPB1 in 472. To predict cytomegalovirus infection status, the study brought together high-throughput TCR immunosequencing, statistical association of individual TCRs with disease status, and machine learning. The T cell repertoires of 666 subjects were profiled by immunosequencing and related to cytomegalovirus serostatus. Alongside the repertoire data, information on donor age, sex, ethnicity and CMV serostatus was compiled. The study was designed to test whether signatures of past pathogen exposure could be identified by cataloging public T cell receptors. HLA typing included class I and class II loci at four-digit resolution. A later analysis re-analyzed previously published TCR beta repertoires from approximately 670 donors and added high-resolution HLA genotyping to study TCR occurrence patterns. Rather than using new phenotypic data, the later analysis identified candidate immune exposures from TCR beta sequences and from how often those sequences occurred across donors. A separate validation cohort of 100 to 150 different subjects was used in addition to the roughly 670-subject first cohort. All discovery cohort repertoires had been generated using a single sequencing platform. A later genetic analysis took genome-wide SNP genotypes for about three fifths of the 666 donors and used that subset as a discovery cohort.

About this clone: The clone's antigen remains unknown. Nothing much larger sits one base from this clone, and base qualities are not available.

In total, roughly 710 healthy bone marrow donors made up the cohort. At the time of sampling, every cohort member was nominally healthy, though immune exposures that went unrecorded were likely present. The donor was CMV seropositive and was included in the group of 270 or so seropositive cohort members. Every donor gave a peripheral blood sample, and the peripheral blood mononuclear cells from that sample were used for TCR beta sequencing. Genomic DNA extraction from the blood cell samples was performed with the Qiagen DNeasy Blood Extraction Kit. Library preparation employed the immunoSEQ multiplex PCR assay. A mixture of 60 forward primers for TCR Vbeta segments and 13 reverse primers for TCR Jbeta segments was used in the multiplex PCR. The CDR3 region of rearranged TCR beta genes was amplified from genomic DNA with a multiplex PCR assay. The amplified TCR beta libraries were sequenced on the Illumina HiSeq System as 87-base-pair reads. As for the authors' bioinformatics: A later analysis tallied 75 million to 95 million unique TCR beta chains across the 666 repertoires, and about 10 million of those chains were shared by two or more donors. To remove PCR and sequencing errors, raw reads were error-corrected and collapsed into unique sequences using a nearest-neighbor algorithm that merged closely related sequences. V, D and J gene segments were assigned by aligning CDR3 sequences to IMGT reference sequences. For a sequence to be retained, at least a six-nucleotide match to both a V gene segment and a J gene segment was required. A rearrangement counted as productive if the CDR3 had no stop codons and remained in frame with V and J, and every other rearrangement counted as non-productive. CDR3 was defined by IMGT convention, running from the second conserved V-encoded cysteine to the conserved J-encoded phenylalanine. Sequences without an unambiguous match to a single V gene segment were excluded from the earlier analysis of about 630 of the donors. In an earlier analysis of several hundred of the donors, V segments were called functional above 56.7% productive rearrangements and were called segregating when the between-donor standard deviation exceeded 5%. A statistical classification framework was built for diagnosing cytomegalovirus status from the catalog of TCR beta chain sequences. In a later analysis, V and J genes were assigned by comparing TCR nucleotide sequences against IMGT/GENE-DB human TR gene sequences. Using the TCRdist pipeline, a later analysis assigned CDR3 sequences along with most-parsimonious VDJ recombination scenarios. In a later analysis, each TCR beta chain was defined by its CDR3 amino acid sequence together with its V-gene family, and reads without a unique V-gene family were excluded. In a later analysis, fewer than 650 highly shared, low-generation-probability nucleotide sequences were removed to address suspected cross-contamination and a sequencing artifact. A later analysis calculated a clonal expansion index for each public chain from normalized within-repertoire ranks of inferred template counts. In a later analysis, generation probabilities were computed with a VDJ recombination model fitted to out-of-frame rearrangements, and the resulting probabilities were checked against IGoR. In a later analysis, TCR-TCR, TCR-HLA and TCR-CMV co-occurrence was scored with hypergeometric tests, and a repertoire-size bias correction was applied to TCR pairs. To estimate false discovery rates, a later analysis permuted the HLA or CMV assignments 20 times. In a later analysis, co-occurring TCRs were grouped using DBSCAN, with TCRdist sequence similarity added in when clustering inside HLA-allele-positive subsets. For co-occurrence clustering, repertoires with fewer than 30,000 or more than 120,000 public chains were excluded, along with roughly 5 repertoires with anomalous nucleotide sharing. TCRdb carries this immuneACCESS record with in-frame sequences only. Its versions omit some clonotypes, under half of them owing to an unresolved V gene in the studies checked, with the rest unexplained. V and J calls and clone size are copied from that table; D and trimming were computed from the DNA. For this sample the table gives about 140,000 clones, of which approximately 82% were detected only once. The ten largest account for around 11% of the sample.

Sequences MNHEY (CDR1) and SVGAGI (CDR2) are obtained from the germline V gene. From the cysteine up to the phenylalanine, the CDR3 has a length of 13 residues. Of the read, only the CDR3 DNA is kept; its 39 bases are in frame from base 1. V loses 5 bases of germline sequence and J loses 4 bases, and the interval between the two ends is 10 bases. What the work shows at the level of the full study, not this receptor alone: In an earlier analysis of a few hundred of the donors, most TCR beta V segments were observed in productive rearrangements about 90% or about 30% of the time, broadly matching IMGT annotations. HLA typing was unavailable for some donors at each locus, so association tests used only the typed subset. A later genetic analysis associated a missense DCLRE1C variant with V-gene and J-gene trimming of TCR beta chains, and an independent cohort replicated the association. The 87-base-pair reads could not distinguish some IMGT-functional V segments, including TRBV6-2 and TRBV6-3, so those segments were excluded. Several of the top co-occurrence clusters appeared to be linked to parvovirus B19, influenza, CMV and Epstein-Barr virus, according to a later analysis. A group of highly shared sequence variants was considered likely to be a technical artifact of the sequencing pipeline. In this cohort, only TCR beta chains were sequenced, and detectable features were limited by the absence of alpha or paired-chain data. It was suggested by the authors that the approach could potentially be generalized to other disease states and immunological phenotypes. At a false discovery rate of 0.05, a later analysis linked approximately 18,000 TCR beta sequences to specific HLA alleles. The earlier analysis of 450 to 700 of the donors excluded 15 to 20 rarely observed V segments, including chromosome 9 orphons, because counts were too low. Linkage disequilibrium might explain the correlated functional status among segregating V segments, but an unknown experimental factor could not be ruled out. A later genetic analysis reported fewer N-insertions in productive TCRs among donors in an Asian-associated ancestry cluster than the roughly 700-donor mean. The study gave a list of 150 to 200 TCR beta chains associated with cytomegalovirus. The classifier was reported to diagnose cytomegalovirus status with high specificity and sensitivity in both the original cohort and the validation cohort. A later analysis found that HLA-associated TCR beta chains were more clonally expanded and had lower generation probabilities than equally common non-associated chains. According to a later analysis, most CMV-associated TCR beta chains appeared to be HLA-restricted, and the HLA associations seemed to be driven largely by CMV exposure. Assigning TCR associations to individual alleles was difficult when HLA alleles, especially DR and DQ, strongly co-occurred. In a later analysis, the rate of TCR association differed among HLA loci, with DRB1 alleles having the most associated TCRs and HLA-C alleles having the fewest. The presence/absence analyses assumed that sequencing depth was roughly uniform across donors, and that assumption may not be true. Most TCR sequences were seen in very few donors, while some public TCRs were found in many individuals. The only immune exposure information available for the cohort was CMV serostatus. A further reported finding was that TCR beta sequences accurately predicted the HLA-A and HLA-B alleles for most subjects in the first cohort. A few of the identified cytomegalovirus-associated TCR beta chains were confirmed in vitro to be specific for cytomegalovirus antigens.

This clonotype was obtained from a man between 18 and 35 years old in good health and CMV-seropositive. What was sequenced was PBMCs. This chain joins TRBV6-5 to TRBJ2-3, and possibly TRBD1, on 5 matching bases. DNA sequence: TGTGCCAGCAGTCGCAGGGCCGCAGATACGCAGTATTTT. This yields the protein CASSRRAADTQYF.